This paragraph reports one T cell receptor beta chain. Its target is not known. Assay: immunoSEQ multiplex PCR; the TCRdb copy retains only in-frame clones and omits some. Of tens of thousands of clones detected, about 88% appear once; the ten largest clones hold 2.5% to 3%. This record comes from a study of identifying expanded T cells in peripheral blood. Study-wide results and limits: Clone count variance between roughly 2-week samples rose with total template count.

Germline CDR1 SGHNT, CDR2 YYREEE (reference sequence). V shed 4 bases, J shed 6 bases, and the junction held 12 bases outside the gene matches. The CDR3 loop spans 16 amino acids. The chain recombines TRBV5-4 with TRBJ2-2, with TRBD2 matching 7 bases. The receptor was derived from a person aged 18-70 years in good health. Sample: blood. The DNA of the CDR3 is TGTGCCAGCAGCGGCGGTGGGCGGGAGCGGGCCGGGGAGCTGTTTTTT. It codes for CASSGGGRERAGELFF.